This TCR beta chain emerged from a study of shared clonotypes between healthy human individuals. Study-wide results and caveats: Relative to clonotypes present in all four donors, those not shared had lower generation probabilities.

Points on this clone: Its antigen is not identified.

The assay was immunoSEQ multiplex PCR, and TCRdb's table has in-frame clones only and misses some. Here the sample spans about 590,000 clones, nearly 97% being singletons. Cells designated naive CD8 were CD45RO-negative and were positively selected for CCR7, with terminally differentiated effector memory CD45RA+ cells excluded. Looked up from germline, CDR1 is SGHRS and CDR2 is YFSETQ. V shed 4 bases, J shed 4 bases, and the junction held 11 bases outside the gene matches. The CDR3 has 17 residues. The origin of this receptor is a woman aged 25 to 39 in good health. This sequence joins TRBV5-1 and TRBJ1-2; TRBD1 matches at 12 bases. The sequencing input was naive CD8+ T cells sorted from blood. The CDR3 sequence is CASSADRDRGHTYGYTF. The CDR3 DNA is TGCGCCAGCAGCGCAGACCGGGACAGGGGGCATACCTATGGCTACACCTTC.